This T cell receptor beta chain was retrieved from a study of cytomegalovirus exposure and HLA in healthy donors. Findings of the study overall: A further, later analysis showed that HLA-associated TCR beta chains (compared with equally common others) were more clonally expanded.

In the PCR, 60 Vbeta and 13 Jbeta primers were used. Sequencing used immunoSEQ multiplex PCR; TCRdb keeps in-frame clones, though not all of them. The sample lists approximately 170,000 clones, over 75% occurring once. Comments on this clone: The antigen is unknown.

Germline V gene lookup returns CDR1 SGDLS and CDR2 YYNGEE. The CDR3 spans 17 residues. J gave up 7 bases and V 3 bases, and 18 bases lay outside the gene matches. The gene calls are TRBV9 and TRBJ2-7; 8 bases line up with TRBD2. This TCR was recovered from a man aged 45-60 years in good health and CMV-seropositive. The source material was PBMCs. CDR3: CASSASPVREAFVEQYF. The CDR3 nucleotides read TGTGCCAGCAGCGCCTCACCGGTGCGGGAGGCGTTCGTAGAGCAGTACTTC.